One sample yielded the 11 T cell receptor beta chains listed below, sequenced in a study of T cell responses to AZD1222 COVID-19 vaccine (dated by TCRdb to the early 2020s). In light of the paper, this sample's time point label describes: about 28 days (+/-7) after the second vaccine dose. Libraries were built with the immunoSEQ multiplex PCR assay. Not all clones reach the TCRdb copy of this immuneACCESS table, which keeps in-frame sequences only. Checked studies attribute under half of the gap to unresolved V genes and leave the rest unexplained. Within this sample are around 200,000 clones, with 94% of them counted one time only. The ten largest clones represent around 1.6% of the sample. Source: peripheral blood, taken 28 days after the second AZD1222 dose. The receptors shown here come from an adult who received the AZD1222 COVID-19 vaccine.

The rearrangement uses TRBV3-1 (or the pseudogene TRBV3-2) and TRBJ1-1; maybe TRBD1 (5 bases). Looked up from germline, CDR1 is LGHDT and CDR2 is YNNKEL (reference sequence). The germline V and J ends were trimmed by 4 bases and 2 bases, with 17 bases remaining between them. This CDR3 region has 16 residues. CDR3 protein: CASSPGARIPNTEAFF. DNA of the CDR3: TGTGCCAGCAGCCCCGGGGCGAGAATACCAAACACTGAAGCTTTCTTT.

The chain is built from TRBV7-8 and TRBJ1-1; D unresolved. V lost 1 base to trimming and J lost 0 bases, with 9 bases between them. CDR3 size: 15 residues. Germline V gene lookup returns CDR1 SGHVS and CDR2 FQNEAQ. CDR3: CASSLEGRLNTEAFF. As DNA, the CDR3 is TGTGCCAGCAGCTTAGAGGGTCGGCTGAACACTGAAGCTTTCTTT.

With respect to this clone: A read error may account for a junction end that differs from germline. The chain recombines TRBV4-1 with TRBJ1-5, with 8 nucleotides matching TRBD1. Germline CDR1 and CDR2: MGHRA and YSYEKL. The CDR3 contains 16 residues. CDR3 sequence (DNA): TGCGCCAGCAGCCAAGAGTCGGCAGGGGGCAAGCAGCCCCAGCATTTT. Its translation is CASSQESAGGKQPQHF.

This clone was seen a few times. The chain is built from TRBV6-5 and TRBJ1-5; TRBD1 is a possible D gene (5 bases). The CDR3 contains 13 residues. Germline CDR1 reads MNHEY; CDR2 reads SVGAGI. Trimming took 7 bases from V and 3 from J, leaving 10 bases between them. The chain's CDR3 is CASIDSFNQPQHF. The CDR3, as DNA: TGTGCCAGCATCGACAGTTTCAATCAGCCCCAGCATTTT.

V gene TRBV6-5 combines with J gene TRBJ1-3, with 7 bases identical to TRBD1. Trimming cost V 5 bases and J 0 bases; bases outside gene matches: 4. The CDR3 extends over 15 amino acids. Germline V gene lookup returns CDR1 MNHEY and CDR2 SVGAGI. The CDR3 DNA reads TGTGCCAGCAGTCCGGACAGGAGCTCTGGAAACACCATATATTTT. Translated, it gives CASSPDRSSGNTIYF.

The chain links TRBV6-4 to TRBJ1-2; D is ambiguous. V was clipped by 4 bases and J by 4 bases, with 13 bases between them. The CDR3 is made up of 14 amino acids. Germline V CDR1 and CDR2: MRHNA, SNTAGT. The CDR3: CASSAGDKSYGYTF. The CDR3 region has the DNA TGTGCCAGCAGTGCTGGCGACAAAAGCTATGGCTACACCTTC.

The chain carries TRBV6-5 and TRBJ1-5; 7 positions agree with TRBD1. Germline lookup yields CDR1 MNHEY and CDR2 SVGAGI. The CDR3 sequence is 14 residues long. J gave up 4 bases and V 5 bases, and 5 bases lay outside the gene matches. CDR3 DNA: TGTGCCAGCAGTCATCGACAGGGTAATCAGCCCCAGCATTTT. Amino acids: CASSHRQGNQPQHF.

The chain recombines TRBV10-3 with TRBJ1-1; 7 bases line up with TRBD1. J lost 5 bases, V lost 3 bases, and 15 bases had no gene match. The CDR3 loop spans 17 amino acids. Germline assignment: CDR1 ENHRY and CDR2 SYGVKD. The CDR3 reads CAISDPGERQGRTEAFF. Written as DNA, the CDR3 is TGTGCCATCAGTGACCCCGGGGAGAGACAGGGTCGAACTGAAGCTTTCTTT.

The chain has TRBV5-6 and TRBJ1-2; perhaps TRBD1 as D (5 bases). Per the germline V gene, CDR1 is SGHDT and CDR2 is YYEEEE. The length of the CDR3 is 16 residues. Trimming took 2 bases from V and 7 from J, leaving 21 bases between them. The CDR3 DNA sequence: TGTGCCAGCAGCTTAAGTCTTCCGAGCAGGGCAGCTGGCTACACCTTC. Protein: CASSLSLPSRAAGYTF.

CDR3 in DNA: TGCAGTGCTAGTTCATTTCTAGAGGTGAGCTCCTACGAGCAGTACTTC. This translates into CSASSFLEVSSYEQYF. The rearrangement joins TRBV20-1 to TRBJ2-7; D not certain. Germline values: CDR1 DFQATT, CDR2 SNEGSKA (reference sequence). Trimming stripped 3 bases from V and 0 bases from J, with 18 bases between. The CDR3 length is 16 residues.

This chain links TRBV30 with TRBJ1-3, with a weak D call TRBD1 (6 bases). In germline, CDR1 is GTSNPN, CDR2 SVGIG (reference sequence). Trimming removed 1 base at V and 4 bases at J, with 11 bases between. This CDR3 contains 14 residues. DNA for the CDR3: TGTGCCTGGAGTGCTGGGACATCAGGAAACACCATATATTTT. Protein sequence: CAWSAGTSGNTIYF.